This record covers a single T cell receptor (beta chain). The antigen remains unidentified. This record comes from a study of cytotoxic CD8 clonotypes in ibrutinib-treated CLL. At the level of the study: Collecting the response samples happened after a median roughly 13 months of treatment, with a range of 6 to 36. Broader study findings: Clonality went higher at ibrutinib response and then dropped back toward baseline at progression. Investigators sampled sustained-remission and progressing patients at differing times.

Losses at the gene ends were 2 bases for V and 2 bases for J; bases not matched to a gene: 4. The CDR3 sequence is 15 residues long. Germline assignment: CDR1 SGHRS and CDR2 YFSETQ. Using immunoSEQ multiplex PCR, the repertoire was profiled, and TCRdb retains in-frame clones only, with some absent. The sample contains approximately 45,000 clones, 55% to 80% of which appear only once. The sample was PBMCs, taken after 12 months of ibrutinib treatment. The J gene is TRBJ1-3, the V gene TRBV5-1; 7 positions match TRBD1. The sequence derives from a human donor with chronic lymphocytic leukemia. CDR3 region: CASSLETGTGNTIYF. The CDR3 nucleotides are TGCGCCAGCAGCTTAGAGACAGGGACTGGAAACACCATATATTTT. Using reference TRBV5-1 and TRBJ1-3 for the parts outside the CDR3, the full variable domain is KAGVTQTPRYLIKTRGQQVTLSCSPISGHRSVSWYQQTPGQGLQFLFEYFSETQRNKGNFPGRFSGRQFSNSRSEMNVSTLELGDSALYLCASSLETGTGNTIYFGEGSWLTVV.